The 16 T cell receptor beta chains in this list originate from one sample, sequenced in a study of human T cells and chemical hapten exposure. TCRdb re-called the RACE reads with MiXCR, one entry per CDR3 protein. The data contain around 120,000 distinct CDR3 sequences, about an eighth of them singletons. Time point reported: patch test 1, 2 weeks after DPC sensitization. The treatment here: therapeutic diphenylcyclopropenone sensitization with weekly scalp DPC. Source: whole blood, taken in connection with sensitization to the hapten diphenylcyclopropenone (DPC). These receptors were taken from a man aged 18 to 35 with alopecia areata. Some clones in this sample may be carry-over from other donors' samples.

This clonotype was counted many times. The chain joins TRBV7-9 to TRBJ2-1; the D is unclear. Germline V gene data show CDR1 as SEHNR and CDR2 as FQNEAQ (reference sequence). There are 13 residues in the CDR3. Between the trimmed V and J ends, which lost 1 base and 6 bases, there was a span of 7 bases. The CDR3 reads CASSLGQVNEQFF. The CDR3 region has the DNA TGTGCCAGCAGCTTAGGGCAGGTCAATGAGCAGTTCTTC.

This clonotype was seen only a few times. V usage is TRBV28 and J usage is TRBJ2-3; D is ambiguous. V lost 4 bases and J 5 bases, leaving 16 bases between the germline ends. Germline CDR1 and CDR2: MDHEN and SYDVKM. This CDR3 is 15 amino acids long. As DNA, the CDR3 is TGTGCCAGCAGTTCCCCTCCTGCCAGGAAAGATACGCAGTATTTT. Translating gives CASSSPPARKDTQYF.

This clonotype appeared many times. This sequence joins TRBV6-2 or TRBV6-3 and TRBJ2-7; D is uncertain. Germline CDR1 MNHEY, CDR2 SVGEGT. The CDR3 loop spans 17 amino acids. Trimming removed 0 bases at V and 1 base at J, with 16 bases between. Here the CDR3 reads CASSYSLSQARSYEQYV. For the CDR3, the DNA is TGTGCCAGCAGTTACTCGCTTTCCCAGGCCCGATCCTACGAGCAGTACGTC.

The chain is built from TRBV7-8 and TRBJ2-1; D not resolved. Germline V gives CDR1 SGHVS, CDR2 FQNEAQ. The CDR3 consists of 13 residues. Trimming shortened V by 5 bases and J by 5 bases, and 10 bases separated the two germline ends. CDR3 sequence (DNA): TGTGCCAGCAGCCTGGCCACTCACAATGAGCAGTTCTTC. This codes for CASSLATHNEQFF.

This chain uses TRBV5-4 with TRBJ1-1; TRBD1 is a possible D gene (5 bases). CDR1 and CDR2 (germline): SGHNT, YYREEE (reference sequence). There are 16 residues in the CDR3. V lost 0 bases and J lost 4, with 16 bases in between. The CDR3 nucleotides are TGTGCCAGCAGCTTGGTGGCCCCGGGGGTTGGCACTGAAGCTTTCTTT. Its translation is CASSLVAPGVGTEAFF.

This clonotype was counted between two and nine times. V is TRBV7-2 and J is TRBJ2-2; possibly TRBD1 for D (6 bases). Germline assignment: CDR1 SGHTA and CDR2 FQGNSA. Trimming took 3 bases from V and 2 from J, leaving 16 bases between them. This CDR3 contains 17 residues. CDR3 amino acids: CASSFSVGTLNTGELFF. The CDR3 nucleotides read TGTGCCAGCAGCTTTTCAGTCGGGACACTAAACACCGGGGAGCTGTTTTTT.

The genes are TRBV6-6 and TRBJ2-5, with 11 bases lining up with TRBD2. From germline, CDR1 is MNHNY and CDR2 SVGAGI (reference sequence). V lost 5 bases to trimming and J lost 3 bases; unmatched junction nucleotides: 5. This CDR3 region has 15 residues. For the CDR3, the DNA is TGTGCCAGCAGTCCCCTGGGACTAGCGGAAGAGACCCAGTACTTC. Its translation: CASSPLGLAEETQYF.

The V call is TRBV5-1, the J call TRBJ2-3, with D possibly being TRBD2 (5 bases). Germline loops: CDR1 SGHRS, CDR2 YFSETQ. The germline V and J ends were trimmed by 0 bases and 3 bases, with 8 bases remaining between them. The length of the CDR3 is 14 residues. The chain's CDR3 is CASSLARETDTQYF. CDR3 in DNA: TGCGCCAGCAGCTTGGCCCGGGAAACAGATACGCAGTATTTT.

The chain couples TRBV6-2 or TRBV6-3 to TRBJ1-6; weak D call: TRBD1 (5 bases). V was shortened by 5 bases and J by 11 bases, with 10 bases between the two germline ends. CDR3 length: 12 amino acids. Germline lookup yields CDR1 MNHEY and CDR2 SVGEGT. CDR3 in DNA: TGTGCCAGCAGTCTCGACAGTACACCCCTCCACTTT. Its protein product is CASSLDSTPLHF.

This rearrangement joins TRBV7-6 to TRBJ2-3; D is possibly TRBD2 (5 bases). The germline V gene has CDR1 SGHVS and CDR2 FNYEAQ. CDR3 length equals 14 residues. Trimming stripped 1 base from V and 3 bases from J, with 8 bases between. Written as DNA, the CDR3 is TGTGCCAGCAGCTTAGTCGACTATACAGATACGCAGTATTTT. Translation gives CASSLVDYTDTQYF.

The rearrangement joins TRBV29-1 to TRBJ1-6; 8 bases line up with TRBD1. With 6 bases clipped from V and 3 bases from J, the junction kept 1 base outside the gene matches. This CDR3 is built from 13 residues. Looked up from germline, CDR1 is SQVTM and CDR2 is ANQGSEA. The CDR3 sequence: CSVGTGYNSPLHF. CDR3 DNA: TGCAGCGTCGGGACAGGCTATAATTCACCCCTCCACTTT.

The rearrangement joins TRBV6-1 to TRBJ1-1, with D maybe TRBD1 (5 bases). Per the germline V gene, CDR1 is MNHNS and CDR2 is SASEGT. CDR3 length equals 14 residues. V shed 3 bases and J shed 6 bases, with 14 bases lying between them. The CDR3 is CASSELGLGAEAFF. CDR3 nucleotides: TGTGCCAGCAGTGAGCTGGGCTTGGGGGCTGAAGCTTTCTTT.

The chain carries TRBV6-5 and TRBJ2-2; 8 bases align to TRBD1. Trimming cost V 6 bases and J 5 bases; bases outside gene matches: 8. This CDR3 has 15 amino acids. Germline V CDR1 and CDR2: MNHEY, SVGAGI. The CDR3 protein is CASSRQGMRTGELFF. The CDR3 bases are TGTGCCAGCAGCCGACAGGGGATGAGGACCGGGGAGCTGTTTTTT.

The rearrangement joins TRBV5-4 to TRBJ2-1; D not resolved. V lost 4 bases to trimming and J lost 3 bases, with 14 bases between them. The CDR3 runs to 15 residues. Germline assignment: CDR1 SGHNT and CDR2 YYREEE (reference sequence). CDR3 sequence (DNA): TGTGCCAGCAGCCCTAGTGGGGTTGACTACAATGAGCAGTTCTTC. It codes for CASSPSGVDYNEQFF.

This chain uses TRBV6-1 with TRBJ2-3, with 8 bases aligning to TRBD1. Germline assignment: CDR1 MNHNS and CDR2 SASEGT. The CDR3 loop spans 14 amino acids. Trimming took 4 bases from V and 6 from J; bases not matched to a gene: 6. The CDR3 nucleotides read TGTGCCAGCAGTGCGACAGGGGTTTTGGATACGCAGTATTTT. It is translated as CASSATGVLDTQYF.

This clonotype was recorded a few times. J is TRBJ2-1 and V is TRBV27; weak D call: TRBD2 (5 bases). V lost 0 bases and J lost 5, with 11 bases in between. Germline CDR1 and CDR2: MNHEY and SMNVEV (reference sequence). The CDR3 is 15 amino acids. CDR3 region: CASSLSLAQNNEQFF. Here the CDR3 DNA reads TGTGCCAGCAGTTTATCCCTAGCCCAAAACAATGAGCAGTTCTTC.